Listed here are 23 T cell receptor beta chains from one sample, sequenced in a study of low-dose radiotherapy and immunotherapy resistance in tumors. First-strand cDNA relied on TRAV- and TRBV-specific primers spanning alpha and beta chains. For amplifying TCRs, the PCR ran for about 22 cycles with Phusion, which was used together with a constant-region primer and the adapter on the V primers. TCRdb itself ran the reads through MiXCR, one entry per CDR3 protein. The repertoire has approximately 70,000 distinct CDR3 sequences, less than 40% of them found once; the top ten carry around 10%. Described time point: before trial treatment. This sample comprised PBMCs, obtained before treatment. These receptors originate from a female donor with ovarian cancer.

Ten or more counts support this clonotype. The V and J genes are TRBV19 and TRBJ2-2; D gene ambiguous. The CDR3 runs 12 residues. Trimming pared 5 bases from V and 6 bases from J, leaving 7 bases between. Germline values: CDR1 LNHDA, CDR2 SQIVND (reference sequence). The CDR3 here is CASSPDPGELFF. The CDR3 bases are TGTGCCAGTAGTCCAGACCCCGGGGAGCTGTTTTTT. Full variable domain (rest looked up from reference TRBV19 and TRBJ2-2): DGGITQSPKYLFRKEGQNVTLSCEQNLNHDAMYWYRQDPGQGLRLIYYSQIVNDFQKGDIAEGYSVSREKKESFPLTVTSAQKNPTAFYLCASSPDPGELFFGEGSRLTVL.

This clonotype came up a few times. The chain couples TRBV12-3 or TRBV12-4 to TRBJ1-1; no clear D. Trimming took off 5 bases at V and 1 base at J, with 8 bases between the two ends. The length of the CDR3 is 13 residues. CDR3 DNA sequence: TGTGCCAGCAGTCTCGGAAAGAACACTGAAGCTTTCTTT. It yields the protein CASSLGKNTEAFF.

This clonotype was seen at least ten times. The rearrangement joins TRBV20-1 to TRBJ2-5; perhaps TRBD2 as D (5 bases). Germline V CDR1 and CDR2: DFQATT, SNEGSKA (reference sequence). The CDR3 length is 13 residues. V was trimmed by 2 bases and J by 2 bases, leaving 9 bases between them. The CDR3 reads CSARKRPQETQYF. Written as DNA, the CDR3 is TGCAGTGCTAGAAAGCGGCCGCAAGAGACCCAGTACTTC.

This clonotype was observed many times. The rearrangement links TRBV7-8 to TRBJ2-5; D is perhaps TRBD1 (5 bases). The ends were cut back, 2 bases at V and 0 bases at J, with 13 bases in the middle. The V gene's germline CDR1 is SGHVS and CDR2 FQNEAQ. The CDR3 has 16 amino acids. The CDR3 spells CASSLFTAGYQETQYF. CDR3 sequence (DNA): TGTGCCAGCAGCTTATTCACGGCAGGGTACCAAGAGACCCAGTACTTC.

The sample holds many counts of this clonotype. The genes are TRBV28 and TRBJ1-1; D gene unclear. The ends were cut back, 2 bases at V and 4 bases at J, with 11 bases in the middle. From germline, CDR1 is MDHEN and CDR2 SYDVKM. The CDR3 is 14 amino acids. As DNA, the CDR3 is TGTGCCAGCAGTTTACTTCGGGGTGGCACTGAAGCTTTCTTT. As protein: CASSLLRGGTEAFF.

This clonotype was recorded at least ten times. CDR3 DNA: TGTGCCAGCAGTGAAAATCTATGGGTCTCTAACCAGCCCCAGCATTTT. Residues: CASSENLWVSNQPQHF. The genes are TRBV2 and TRBJ1-5; D is unresolved. The CDR3 extends over 16 amino acids. V was trimmed by 2 bases and J by 7 bases, leaving 18 bases between them. The germline gives CDR1 SNHLY, CDR2 FYNNEI.

This clonotype appeared many times. CDR3 sequence (DNA): TGTGCCAGCAGTACCACACAGGGGGCCAATTCACCCCTCCACTTT. Translating it yields CASSTTQGANSPLHF. The chain combines TRBV6-5 with TRBJ1-6; TRBD1 matches at 9 bases. With 5 bases clipped from V and 7 bases from J, the junction kept 6 bases outside the gene matches. Germline V gives CDR1 MNHEY, CDR2 SVGAGI. CDR3 length: 15 residues.

This clonotype appeared many times. The genes are TRBV27 and TRBJ2-1; 10 bases agree with TRBD2. The CDR3 has 16 amino acids. Germline CDR1 and CDR2: MNHEY and SMNVEV (reference sequence). With V trimmed by 8 bases and J by 6 bases, 13 bases remained unmatched. The CDR3 nucleotides are TGTGCCAGCTGCGCGGGGGCTAGCGGGAGTGGCAATGAGCAGTTCTTC. Residues: CASCAGASGSGNEQFF.

The table lists this clonotype with many counts. This chain uses TRBV11-3 with TRBJ2-1, with D hard to call. CDR3 length: 13 amino acids. Trimming took off 5 bases at V and 9 bases at J, with 14 bases between the two ends. CDR1 is SGHNT, CDR2 YENEEA, per germline. CDR3 sequence reads: CASSLRNYGEQFF. CDR3 nucleotides: TGTGCCAGCAGCCTTCGGAATTACGGTGAGCAGTTCTTC.

This clonotype was counted only a few times. The chain couples TRBV20-1 to TRBJ2-1; perhaps TRBD1 as D (5 bases). This CDR3 contains 15 residues. V dropped 6 bases and J dropped 3 bases, with 18 bases sitting between them. Germline V gene lookup returns CDR1 DFQATT and CDR2 SNEGSKA (reference sequence). CDR3 protein: CSAIPLGAFYNEQFF. CDR3 DNA sequence: TGCAGTGCCATCCCTCTAGGGGCGTTCTACAATGAGCAGTTCTTC.

In its sample, this clonotype was seen many times. In DNA form, the CDR3 reads TGCAGTGCTAGAGCAAAACAGGGGCAAGAGACCCAGTACTTC. It is translated as CSARAKQGQETQYF. V and J are TRBV20-1 and TRBJ2-5; TRBD1 agrees at 7 bases. This CDR3 is 14 amino acids long. J lost 2 bases, V lost 1 base, and 4 bases had no gene match. Germline V lookup: CDR1 DFQATT, CDR2 SNEGSKA (reference sequence).

This clonotype came up many times. This rearrangement joins TRBV28 to TRBJ2-5; 9 bases agree with TRBD1. CDR3 length: 15 residues. J lost 5 bases, V lost 1 base, and 5 bases had no gene match. Germline values: CDR1 MDHEN, CDR2 SYDVKM. The CDR3 spells CASSLLIGQGETQYF. The CDR3, as DNA: TGTGCCAGCAGTTTATTGATTGGACAGGGGGAGACCCAGTACTTC.

This clonotype was seen at least ten times. The V and J genes are TRBV14 and TRBJ2-1, with D maybe TRBD1 (6 bases). Trimming cost V 4 bases and J 0 bases, with 10 bases left between them. This CDR3 contains 15 residues. Germline V gene sequence: CDR1 SGHDN, CDR2 FVKESK. Here the CDR3 DNA reads TGTGCCAGCAGCCGACAGGTCGACTCCTACAATGAGCAGTTCTTC. Encoded protein: CASSRQVDSYNEQFF.

At least ten counts were recorded for this clonotype. The chain joins TRBV30 to TRBJ2-2; D remains unclear. Looked up from germline, CDR1 is GTSNPN and CDR2 is SVGIG (reference sequence). This CDR3 is 13 amino acids long. Trimming pared 1 base from V and 7 bases from J, leaving 10 bases between. CDR3 DNA: TGTGCCTGGAGTGGGCTCATCGGCGGGGAGCTGTTTTTT. As protein: CAWSGLIGGELFF.

This chain links TRBV7-2 with TRBJ2-3; 8 bases are a match to TRBD2. With 5 bases clipped from V and 0 bases from J, the junction kept 4 bases outside the gene matches. There are 15 residues in the CDR3. Germline CDR1 and CDR2: SGHTA and FQGNSA. CDR3 sequence: CASSRSGRSTDTQYF. The CDR3 coding sequence is TGTGCCAGCAGCCGGAGCGGGAGAAGCACAGATACGCAGTATTTT.

To note about this clonotype: Only one base separates this from a far larger clonotype, so it likely reflects a read error. This chain uses TRBV11-3 with TRBJ2-5; 14 bases fit TRBD2. Germline-derived CDR1 and CDR2 are SGHNT and YENEEA. The J segment lost 11 bases and the V segment lost 4 bases, leaving 27 bases of the junction unmatched. The length of the CDR3 is 21 residues. In DNA, the CDR3 is TGTGCCAGCAGCTCCCCGAGGTCGGGACTAGCGGGAGTAAGCTCCTACAATGAGCAGTACTTC. Translation: CASSSPRSGLAGVSSYNEQYF. Supplemented by reference TRBV11-3 and TRBJ2-5, the full variable domain reads EAGVVQSPRYKIIEKKQPVAFWCNPISGHNTLYWYLQNLGQGPELLIRYENEEAVDDSQLPKDRFSAERLKGVDSTLKIQPAELGDSAVYLCASSSPRSGLAGVSSYNEQYFGPGTRLLVL.

The V and J genes are TRBV19 and TRBJ2-5; possibly TRBD2 for D (5 bases). From germline, CDR1 is LNHDA and CDR2 SQIVND (reference sequence). The CDR3 is 14 amino acids. Trimming took off 5 bases at V and 4 bases at J, with 14 bases between the two ends. CDR3 DNA: TGTGCCAGTAGTCCCCCGGGGAGTCCAGAGACCCAGTACTTC. It encodes CASSPPGSPETQYF.

The chain uses TRBV29-1 and TRBJ2-7; D is uncertain. Germline V CDR1 and CDR2: SQVTM, ANQGSEA. The CDR3 spans 12 residues. V gave up 2 bases and J gave up 4 bases, with 9 bases separating them. In DNA, the CDR3 is TGCAGCGTTGAAACGACACAGTACGAGCAGTACTTC. It yields the protein CSVETTQYEQYF.

The V call is TRBV4-1, the J call TRBJ2-1, with D perhaps TRBD2 (5 bases). CDR3 length equals 16 residues. Trimming removed 3 bases from V and 7 bases from J, with 19 bases in between. Germline V lookup: CDR1 MGHRA, CDR2 YSYEKL. CDR3 region: CASSQTIANPGNEQFF. The CDR3 bases are TGCGCCAGCAGCCAGACGATAGCGAACCCTGGAAATGAGCAGTTCTTC.

In regard to this clonotype: Because the CDR3's place on the DNA is in doubt, the DNA is left out and the CDR3 is given as listed by TCRdb. This chain links TRBV6-1 with TRBJ2-2; TRBD1 reflects the table's D call only, with no check against the DNA. Germline lookup yields CDR1 MNHNS and CDR2 SASEGT. Inclusive of both ends, the CDR3 amounts to 18 amino acids. The chain's CDR3 is CASRTGGTGELFFFFFFF.

This clonotype was counted at least ten times. This chain joins TRBV14 and TRBJ2-7, with TRBD1 matching 9 bases. The CDR3 has 16 amino acids. The J segment lost 6 bases and the V segment lost 4 bases, leaving 13 bases of the junction unmatched. Germline-derived CDR1 and CDR2 are SGHDN and FVKESK. The CDR3 is CASSLTGGDRDCEQYF. CDR3 DNA sequence: TGTGCCAGCAGCCTTACTGGCGGGGACAGGGACTGCGAGCAGTACTTC.

Points on this clonotype: A far larger clone is off by one base, so a read error is likely. The chain couples TRBV7-6 to TRBJ2-5, with TRBD2 identical over 8 bases. Unmatched junction bases numbered 16, after V lost 5 bases and J lost 11 bases. The CDR3 length is 15 residues. The germline V gene encodes CDR1 SGHVS and CDR2 FNYEAQ. The CDR3 coding sequence is TGTGCCAGCAGCGTCACCCCACTAGCGGCTAGTGAGCAGTACTTC. Translation: CASSVTPLAASEQYF.

This clonotype was recorded many times. This chain connects TRBV12-3 or TRBV12-4 to TRBJ2-1, with TRBD2 matching over 13 bases. The trim removed 6 bases at V and 2 bases at J, leaving 16 bases unmatched. CDR3 length equals 20 residues. For the CDR3, the DNA is TGTGCCAGCAGCCAGAAACCACCACTAGCGGGAGGGCCTACCTACAATGAGCAGTTCTTC. Its translation: CASSQKPPLAGGPTYNEQFF.